The 5 T cell receptor beta chains presented below share a single source sample, sequenced in a study of OX40 agonist ivuxolimab in advanced cancers. Assay used: immunoSEQ multiplex PCR; TCRdb lists only in-frame clones, some missing. The sample consists of tens of thousands of clones, around 84% of them appearing once. Sequenced material: CD4+ or CD8+ T cells sorted from blood, taken in a trial of the OX40 agonist ivuxolimab. These receptors all come from an adult with an advanced solid tumor such as melanoma, head and neck, liver or kidney cancer.

The chain has TRBV15 and TRBJ2-1; 9 bases align to TRBD2. Germline CDR1 reads LNHNV; CDR2 reads YYDKDF (reference sequence). The CDR3 loop spans 15 amino acids. V shed 0 bases, J shed 6 bases, and the junction held 3 bases outside the gene matches. CDR3 sequence reads: CATSRDPTSGNEQFF. The CDR3 DNA is TGTGCCACCAGCAGAGATCCGACTAGCGGCAATGAGCAGTTCTTC. Full variable domain (missing parts from reference TRBV15 and TRBJ2-1): DAMVIQNPRYQVTQFGKPVTLSCSQTLNHNVMYWYQQKSSQAPKLLFHYYDKDFNNEADTPDNFQSRRPNTSFCFLDIRSPGLGDTAMYLCATSRDPTSGNEQFFGPGTRLTVL.

This clone appeared a single time. The chain uses TRBV7-8 and TRBJ2-7; 12 nucleotides align to TRBD2. The V and J ends lost 0 bases and 6 bases, in that order; junction bases with no gene match: 6. The CDR3 has 16 residues. The germline V gene encodes CDR1 SGHVS and CDR2 FQNEAQ. The CDR3 nucleotides are TGTGCCAGCAGCTTAGCCCGACTAGCGGGAGCGCGCGAGCAGTACTTC. Its translation is CASSLARLAGAREQYF. The complete variable domain, with remaining parts taken from reference TRBV7-8 and TRBJ2-7, reads GAGVSQSPRYKVAKRGQDVALRCDPISGHVSLFWYQQALGQGPEFLTYFQNEAQLDKSGLPSDRFFAERPEGSVSTLKIQRTQQEDSAVYLCASSLARLAGAREQYFGPGTRLTVT.

The genes are TRBV2 and TRBJ1-5, with 7 bases matching TRBD1. CDR3 length equals 16 residues. The J segment lost 6 bases and the V segment lost 6 bases, leaving 14 bases of the junction unmatched. Germline CDR1 is SNHLY and CDR2 is FYNNEI. The CDR3 region has the DNA TGTGCCAGCAGCCCCCGTGAGGGGGCCCTCGGTCAGCCCCAGCATTTT. This translates into CASSPREGALGQPQHF.

This chain links TRBV9 with TRBJ2-3; 8 positions match TRBD1. The CDR3 is 13 residues long. Germline V gene data show CDR1 as SGDLS and CDR2 as YYNGEE. V dropped 4 bases and J dropped 9; count of bases not matched to a gene: 7. In DNA, the CDR3 is TGTGCCAGCAGCTTCCCAGGGGGCATGACGCAGTATTTT. Its protein is CASSFPGGMTQYF.

Turning to this clone: The junction differs from germline at one of its ends, possibly a read error. The V gene is TRBV2, the J gene TRBJ2-3; 9 positions agree with TRBD2. Germline CDR1 is SNHLY and CDR2 is FYNNEI. CDR3 length: 12 residues. The DNA for the CDR3 is TGTGCCAGCAGAGGGGAGTCGACTAGCGGTCGATTT. This gives the protein CASRGESTSGRF.